Listed below are T cell receptor beta chains from one sample, sequenced in a study of T-cell memory formation after mild COVID-19. Each CDR3 protein gets one entry after TCRdb re-called the 5' RACE reads with MiXCR. The sample gives over 300,000 distinct CDR3 sequences, roughly 20% of which show up once; around 23% is in the top ten. The specimen was PBMCs or a T cell subset sorted from them (not recorded which). Source of these receptors: a man aged 18 to 30 who had mild COVID-19 (a few samples of this study predate the infection). Cell type and time point are not known. Each CDR3 is given with its conserved first and last residue. The D gene is left open where the match is weak. Expanded clones get a size class; other rows say once, few or many, or leave the size out.

V	D	size	J	CDR3	DNA
TRBV7-3	TRBD1	few	TRBJ2-3	CASSYLTGRADTQYF	TGTGCCAGCAGCTACCTGACAGGGCGGGCCGATACGCAGTATTTT
TRBV7-6	TRBD1	NA	TRBJ2-2	CASSGGSGQGVTGELFF	TGTGCCAGCAGCGGGGGCTCGGGACAGGGGGTAACCGGGGAGCTGTTTTTT
TRBV7-2	TRBD2	few	TRBJ2-5	CASSLTRTSGGEETQYF	TGTGCCAGCAGCCTTACACGGACTAGCGGGGGGGAGGAGACCCAGTACTTC
TRBV6-2/TRBV6-3	TRBD1	few	TRBJ2-7	CASSYRTGYPYEQYF	TGTGCCAGCAGTTACAGGACAGGCTATCCCTACGAGCAGTACTTC
TRBV6-5	NA	NA	TRBJ1-1	CASSYYDSANTEAFF	TGTGCCAGCAGTTACTATGACAGCGCGAACACTGAAGCTTTCTTT
TRBV7-2	TRBD2	few	TRBJ2-5	CASSPGGSGLEETQYF	TGTGCCAGCAGCCCGGGGGGTAGCGGACTCGAAGAGACCCAGTACTTC
TRBV4-2	NA	few	TRBJ2-3	CASSYSPSTDTQYF	TGTGCCAGCAGCTACAGTCCTAGCACAGATACGCAGTATTTT
TRBV20-1	TRBD1	NA	TRBJ2-6	CSARVSGTGTSGANVLTF	TGCAGTGCTAGAGTATCCGGGACAGGGACCTCTGGGGCCAACGTCCTGACTTTC
TRBV5-1	NA	many	TRBJ2-3	CASSFRGFTDTQYF	TGCGCCAGCAGCTTTCGGGGTTTCACAGATACGCAGTATTTT
TRBV4-1	TRBD2	few	TRBJ2-7	CASSQVQRGGLYEQYF	TGCGCCAGCAGCCAAGTACAGCGGGGGGGCCTCTACGAGCAGTACTTC
TRBV7-9	NA	NA	TRBJ1-1	CASSFRGSEEAEAFF	TGTGCCAGCAGCTTTAGGGGGTCGGAGGAGGCTGAAGCTTTCTTT
TRBV7-2	NA	NA	TRBJ2-3	CASSLPRTGTPTDTQYF	TGTGCCAGCAGCCTCCCCCGGACCGGGACCCCCACAGATACGCAGTATTTT
TRBV19	TRBD1	few	TRBJ1-2	CASSFPKTGDLGYTF	TGTGCCAGTAGTTTCCCCAAGACAGGGGACCTTGGCTACACCTTC
TRBV12-3/TRBV12-4	NA	few	TRBJ1-2	CASSPPGLRNEGYTF	TGTGCCAGCAGTCCGCCTGGTCTGCGGAACGAGGGCTACACCTTC
TRBV27	TRBD1	few	TRBJ2-7	CASRLRTGYYEQYF	TGTGCCAGCCGACTCCGGACAGGGTACTACGAGCAGTACTTC
TRBV7-2	NA	few	TRBJ2-1	CASSSSPNEQFF	TGTGCCAGCAGCTCAAGCCCCAATGAGCAGTTCTTC
TRBV7-9	NA	few	TRBJ1-5	CASSLGRQPQHF	TGTGCCAGCAGCTTAGGACGTCAGCCCCAGCATTTT
TRBV5-6	NA	NA	TRBJ1-2	CASSVDRHMGARYGYTF	TGTGCCAGCAGCGTGGACAGACACATGGGCGCTCGCTATGGCTACACCTTC
TRBV11-2	NA	few	TRBJ2-5	CASSFNGQETQYF	TGTGCCAGCAGCTTTAACGGACAAGAGACCCAGTACTTC
TRBV5-1	NA	few	TRBJ2-7	CASSLDVYEQYF	TGCGCCAGCAGCTTGGACGTCTACGAGCAGTACTTC
TRBV5-4	TRBD1	NA	TRBJ2-1	CASSAPGQVDEQFF	TGTGCCAGCAGCGCACCGGGACAGGTCGATGAGCAGTTCTTC
TRBV7-2	NA	NA	TRBJ2-6	CASSLEGLLRGANVLTF	TGTGCCAGCAGCTTAGAGGGACTCCTTCGGGGGGCCAACGTCCTGACTTTC
TRBV2	NA	NA	TRBJ2-5	CASKGAAAQETQYF	TGTGCCAGCAAGGGAGCAGCGGCCCAAGAGACCCAGTACTTC
TRBV4-3	TRBD1	NA	TRBJ2-6	CASSQQDRASGANVLTF	TGCGCCAGCAGCCAACAGGACAGGGCCTCTGGGGCCAACGTCCTGACTTTC
TRBV5-1	NA	many	TRBJ1-1	CASSPNNPDRQAAFF	TGCGCCAGCAGCCCGAATAACCCCGACCGGCAAGCGGCTTTCTTT
TRBV7-8	NA	NA	TRBJ1-6	CASSPVGVAEGSPLHF	TGTGCCAGCAGCCCCGTAGGGGTAGCTGAGGGTTCACCCCTCCACTTT
TRBV5-1	TRBD2	NA	TRBJ2-7	CASTVGGTYEQYF	TGCGCCAGCACCGTGGGGGGGACCTACGAGCAGTACTTC
TRBV6-2/TRBV6-3	NA	NA	TRBJ2-3	CASSPSGASVSDTQYF	TGTGCCAGCAGTCCCTCGGGGGCGAGCGTCTCAGATACGCAGTATTTT
TRBV5-6	NA	NA	TRBJ1-5	CASSFGLLRPQHF	TGTGCCAGCAGTTTTGGACTGCTTCGGCCCCAGCATTTT
TRBV7-6	NA	NA	TRBJ2-5	CASSFRVGETQYF	TGTGCCAGCAGCTTCCGTGTCGGGGAGACCCAGTACTTC
TRBV7-2	NA	many	TRBJ1-5	CASSFGPQPQHF	TGTGCCAGCAGCTTCGGGCCTCAGCCCCAGCATTTT
TRBV9	NA	few	TRBJ2-6	CASSVASGANVLTF	TGTGCCAGCAGCGTAGCCTCTGGGGCCAACGTCCTGACTTTC
TRBV7-3	TRBD1	few	TRBJ1-1	CASSARQGATEAFF	TGTGCCAGCAGCGCCCGACAGGGGGCAACTGAAGCTTTCTTT
TRBV20-1	NA	NA	TRBJ2-7	CSAKDRVGSYEQYF	TGCAGTGCTAAAGATCGGGTCGGGAGCTACGAGCAGTACTTC
TRBV7-9	TRBD2	many	TRBJ2-7	CASSPPGTGGSEQYF	TGTGCCAGCAGCCCCCCCGGGACGGGAGGATCCGAGCAGTACTTC
TRBV7-3	NA	few	TRBJ2-3	CASSSRNDGTDTQYF	TGTGCCAGCAGCTCCCGTAACGACGGCACAGATACGCAGTATTTT
TRBV11-2	NA	few	TRBJ1-1	CASSPYFPQTEAFF	TGTGCCAGCAGCCCTTACTTCCCACAGACTGAAGCTTTCTTT
TRBV29-1	NA	NA	TRBJ1-5	CSVGGPGHGNQPQHF	TGCAGCGTCGGAGGGCCAGGGCATGGCAATCAGCCCCAGCATTTT
TRBV3-1	TRBD2	few	TRBJ2-5	CASSPSGGEETQYF	TGTGCCAGCAGCCCCAGCGGGGGGGAAGAGACCCAGTACTTC
TRBV2	TRBD1	NA	TRBJ1-1	CASSFQGQGGAFF	TGTGCCAGCAGTTTCCAAGGCCAGGGGGGAGCTTTCTTT
TRBV7-2	NA	many	TRBJ2-2	CASSLSSTGELFF	TGTGCCAGCAGCTTAAGCTCCACCGGGGAGCTGTTTTTT
TRBV24-1	NA	NA	TRBJ1-5	CATSDGGTRNQPQHF	TGTGCCACCAGTGACGGAGGGACACGGAATCAGCCCCAGCATTTT
TRBV11-2	TRBD1	few	TRBJ2-7	CASSYSLDRLSNEQYF	TGTGCCAGCAGCTACTCCCTGGACAGGCTGTCCAACGAGCAGTACTTC
TRBV5-1	NA	NA	TRBJ2-6	CASSLVTGSGANVLTF	TGCGCCAGCAGCTTGGTTACAGGGTCTGGGGCCAACGTCCTGACTTTC
TRBV5-1	NA	NA	TRBJ2-3	CASSLRGEGLSDTQYF	TGCGCCAGCAGCTTGCGGGGAGAGGGATTGTCAGATACGCAGTATTTT
TRBV7-3	TRBD2	few	TRBJ2-5	CASSLNPSLGLEQETQYF	TGTGCCAGCAGCTTAAATCCGTCGTTGGGACTAGAGCAAGAGACCCAGTACTTC
TRBV5-1	NA	few	TRBJ2-7	CASSPKAGYEQYF	TGCGCCAGCAGCCCCAAGGCGGGGTACGAGCAGTACTTC
TRBV7-2	NA	many	TRBJ2-3	CASSLKDTQYF	TGTGCCAGCAGCTTGAAAGATACGCAGTATTTT
TRBV2	TRBD2	few	TRBJ2-1	CASSEAGGTSGVNEQFF	TGTGCCAGCAGTGAAGCTGGAGGGACTAGCGGGGTCAATGAGCAGTTCTTC